Listed below are T cell receptor beta chains from one sample, sequenced in a study of shared clonotypes between healthy human individuals. Measured with immunoSEQ multiplex PCR; TCRdb has only the in-frame clones, and not every one. The sample holds more than 1.2 million clones, around 98.5% seen once. Material for sequencing was naive CD4+ T cells sorted from blood. These TCRs come from a man aged 30 to 39 in good health. Each CDR3 is given with its conserved first and last residue. Fields, in order: J gene, V gene, clone size, D gene, CDR3 protein, CDR3 DNA. The D gene is left open where the match is weak. The size entry is marked missing in some rows and otherwise reads once, few, many or a size class.

TRBJ2-7	TRBV25-1	-	-	CASSRAAGKIYDEQYF	TGTGCCAGCAGTCGGGCGGCAGGGAAAATCTATGACGAGCAGTACTTC
TRBJ2-7	TRBV6-1	-	TRBD1	CASSGMARQGFSEQYF	TGTGCCAGCAGTGGGATGGCCAGACAGGGCTTCAGCGAGCAGTACTTC
TRBJ2-1	TRBV7-9	-	TRBD2	CASSLGLGGNNEQFF	TGTGCCAGCAGCTTGGGACTAGGGGGTAACAATGAGCAGTTCTTC
TRBJ1-4	TRBV5-5	once	-	CASSIDSNEKLFF	TGTGCCAGCAGCATTGACAGTAATGAAAAACTGTTTTTT
TRBJ1-5	TRBV6-1	-	-	CASSEGRGGINQPQHF	TGTGCCAGCAGTGAAGGTCGGGGGGGGATCAATCAGCCCCAGCATTTT
TRBJ2-1	TRBV5-1	-	TRBD2	CASSLGLQREGYNEQFF	TGCGCCAGCAGCTTGGGACTCCAGCGGGAGGGCTACAATGAGCAGTTCTTC
TRBJ1-2	TRBV5-1	-	-	CASSPRTGRADYGYTF	TGCGCCAGCAGCCCGAGGACCGGACGGGCGGACTATGGCTACACCTTC
TRBJ1-5	TRBV4-1	-	TRBD1	CASSQEGTGGNQPQHF	TGCGCCAGCAGCCAAGAAGGAACAGGGGGCAATCAGCCCCAGCATTTT
TRBJ2-7	TRBV5-1	-	TRBD1	CASSLGLRDGTGGFYEQYF	TGCGCCAGCAGCTTGGGTCTGAGAGATGGGACAGGGGGATTCTACGAGCAGTACTTC
TRBJ1-1	TRBV5-1	-	-	CASSPRVNTEAFF	TGCGCCAGCAGCCCCAGGGTGAACACTGAAGCTTTCTTT
TRBJ2-5	TRBV10-3	-	TRBD2	CAISGRGETQYF	TGTGCCATTAGCGGGAGGGGAGAGACCCAGTACTTC
TRBJ1-2	TRBV19	-	TRBD1	CASSIAGTGAYYGYTF	TGTGCCAGTAGTATCGCCGGGACAGGGGCGTACTATGGCTACACCTTC
TRBJ2-3	TRBV7-3	-	-	CASSSGDGIGTDTQYF	TGTGCCAGCAGCTCTGGTGACGGGATTGGCACAGATACGCAGTATTTT
TRBJ2-3	TRBV5-1	once	TRBD2	CASSGRGETDTQYF	TGCGCCAGCAGCGGGAGGGGCGAGACAGATACGCAGTATTTT
TRBJ2-7	TRBV18	-	-	CASSPSAPNYEQYF	TGTGCCAGCTCACCAAGTGCACCAAACTACGAGCAGTACTTC
TRBJ1-1	TRBV7-9	-	-	CASSLGFTEAFF	TGTGCCAGCAGCTTAGGCTTTACTGAAGCTTTCTTT
TRBJ1-5	TRBV5-1	-	-	CASSLGSNQPQHF	TGCGCCAGCAGCCTTGGAAGCAATCAGCCCCAGCATTTT
TRBJ2-7	TRBV15	once	TRBD2	CATSRDGLAGLGEQYF	TGTGCCACCAGCAGAGATGGACTAGCGGGTTTAGGGGAGCAGTACTTC
TRBJ2-7	TRBV29-1	-	TRBD1	CSVGGVRTGGSYEQYF	TGCAGCGTTGGCGGCGTGAGGACAGGGGGTTCCTACGAGCAGTACTTC
TRBJ2-6	TRBV7-3	-	TRBD1	CASSLMGDRTTSGANVLTF	TGTGCCAGCAGCTTAATGGGGGACAGGACAACCTCTGGGGCCAACGTCCTGACTTTC
TRBJ2-3	TRBV6-5	-	-	CASSYSTGEDTQYF	TGTGCCAGCAGTTACTCTACCGGGGAAGATACGCAGTATTTT
TRBJ2-1	TRBV25-1	-	-	CASSPEETNNEQFF	TGTGCCAGCTCTCCGGAAGAAACTAACAATGAGCAGTTCTTC
TRBJ2-1	TRBV19	-	-	CASSSRGGSYNEQFF	TGTGCCAGTAGTAGCAGGGGTGGATCCTACAATGAGCAGTTCTTC
TRBJ2-6	TRBV5-1	-	TRBD2	CASSIAAGGPSSGANVLTF	TGCGCCAGCAGCATAGCCGCGGGAGGGCCTAGTTCTGGGGCCAACGTCCTGACTTTC
TRBJ2-1	TRBV7-9	-	-	CASSPISGIPYNEQFF	TGTGCCAGCAGCCCTATCTCAGGCATTCCCTACAATGAGCAGTTCTTC
TRBJ2-2	TRBV19	-	-	CASSVKGRRNTGELFF	TGTGCCAGTAGTGTAAAGGGACGTAGGAACACCGGGGAGCTGTTTTTT
TRBJ2-1	TRBV7-9	-	-	CASSRGASINHEQFF	TGTGCCAGCAGCCGCGGGGCTAGCATAAACCATGAGCAGTTCTTC
TRBJ2-7	TRBV5-1	-	TRBD2	CASSLLLAGGFDEQYF	TGCGCCAGCAGTCTCCTACTAGCGGGAGGGTTTGACGAGCAGTACTTC
TRBJ2-2	TRBV27	once	TRBD2	CASNKLAGHTGELFF	TGTGCCAGCAATAAACTAGCGGGGCACACCGGGGAGCTGTTTTTT
TRBJ2-7	TRBV7-2	-	TRBD2	CASSTFKRETYEQYF	TGTGCCAGCAGCACCTTTAAGCGGGAGACCTACGAGCAGTACTTC
TRBJ1-3	TRBV4-1	-	-	CASSRIDNSGNTIYF	TGCGCCAGCAGCCGAATAGACAACTCTGGAAACACCATATATTTT
TRBJ2-1	TRBV10-3	-	-	CAISQTYEQFF	TGTGCCATCAGTCAGACGTATGAGCAGTTCTTC
TRBJ2-1	TRBV11-3	-	-	CASSPLAGRDEQFF	TGTGCCAGCAGCCCCTTGGCAGGGCGGGATGAGCAGTTCTTC
TRBJ2-5	TRBV6-9	-	-	CASSSEETQYF	TGTGCCAGCAGTTCAGAAGAGACCCAGTACTTC
TRBJ2-1	TRBV5-1	-	-	CASSLGATSVGANEQFF	TGCGCCAGCAGCTTGGGGGCAACTAGCGTGGGGGCGAATGAGCAGTTCTTC
TRBJ1-5	TRBV5-4	-	-	CASSPEPNQPQHF	TGTGCCAGCAGCCCGGAGCCGAATCAGCCCCAGCATTTT
TRBJ2-4	TRBV18	-	-	CASSPAGIVRDKNIQYF	TGTGCCAGCTCACCTGCGGGGATTGTCAGGGACAAAAACATTCAGTACTTC
TRBJ2-7	TRBV10-2	-	TRBD1	CASSGTGGYEQYF	TGCGCCAGCAGTGGGACAGGGGGCTACGAGCAGTACTTC
TRBJ1-1	TRBV9	-	-	CASSDRPDSEAFF	TGTGCCAGCAGTGATAGACCCGACAGCGAAGCTTTCTTT
TRBJ2-7	TRBV5-1	-	-	CASSLAMEGYEQYF	TGCGCCAGCAGCTTGGCCATGGAGGGGTACGAGCAGTACTTC
TRBJ1-1	TRBV20-1	-	-	CSALRWTEAFF	TGCAGTGCCCTGCGATGGACTGAAGCTTTCTTT
TRBJ2-1	TRBV28	-	-	CASRSGSSYNEQFF	TGTGCCAGCAGAAGCGGAAGCTCCTACAATGAGCAGTTCTTC